Listed here is a single T cell receptor (beta chain). Its antigen is as yet unknown. This record comes from a study of radiation and T cells in renal cell carcinoma. TCRdb keeps only in-frame clones here, not all; method: immunoSEQ multiplex PCR. The sample yields about 76,000 clones, about nine tenths seen once. Deletions cut 2 bases from V and 0 bases from J, with 9 bases between. Germline CDR1 reads SGDLS; CDR2 reads YYNGEE. The CDR3 loop spans 15 amino acids. Study conclusions and caveats: In blood, top tumor clones expanded by 2 weeks, shrinking by 4.

Time point noted: blood 4 weeks post-SBRT, at nephrectomy. The treatment denotes: 15 Gy SBRT to primary tumor, nephrectomy 4 weeks later. Nephrectomy followed 15 Gy stereotactic body radiation by 4 weeks. The rearrangement links TRBV9 to TRBJ1-5, with unresolved D. The receptor comes from a woman in her 70s with renal cell carcinoma. The sample was blood, taken from a patient whose treatment included radiotherapy and nephrectomy. The DNA for the CDR3 is TGTGCCAGCAGCGTTACAGACAATAGCAATCAGCCCCAGCATTTT. Translating gives CASSVTDNSNQPQHF.